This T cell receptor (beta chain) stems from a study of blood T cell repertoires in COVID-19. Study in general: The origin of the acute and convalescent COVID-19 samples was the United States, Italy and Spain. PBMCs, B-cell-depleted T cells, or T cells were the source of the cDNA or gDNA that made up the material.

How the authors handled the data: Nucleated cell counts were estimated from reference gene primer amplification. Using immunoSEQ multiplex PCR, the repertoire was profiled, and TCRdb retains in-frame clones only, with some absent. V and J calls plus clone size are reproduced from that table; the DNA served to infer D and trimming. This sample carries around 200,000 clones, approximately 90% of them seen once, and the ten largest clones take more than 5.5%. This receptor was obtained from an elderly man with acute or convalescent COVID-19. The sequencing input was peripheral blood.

Here the CDR3 reads CASSMATSGNNEQFF. DNA for the CDR3: TGTGCCAGTAGTATGGCGACTAGCGGAAACAATGAGCAGTTCTTC. This chain uses TRBV19 with TRBJ2-1; 9 positions match TRBD2. The V and J ends lost 3 bases and 5 bases, in that order; junction bases with no gene match: 5. The V gene's germline CDR1 is LNHDA and CDR2 SQIVND (reference sequence). The CDR3 runs 15 residues.